This T cell receptor beta chain was sequenced for a study of blood T cell repertoires in COVID-19. Study details: The cDNA or gDNA used as material had been derived from T cells, B-cell-depleted T cells, or PBMCs.

Only in-frame clones appear in the TCRdb table, and some are missing; sequencing was by immunoSEQ multiplex PCR. The table lists fewer than 200,000 clones, about 74% of them singletons, with 2.5% to 3.5% in the top ten. V shed 3 bases and J shed 5 bases, with 16 bases lying between them. Germline V lookup: CDR1 GTSNPN, CDR2 SVGIG (reference sequence). The CDR3 spans 14 residues. V is TRBV30 and J is TRBJ2-5; D uncertain. The TCR originated in a woman at least 80 years old with acute or convalescent COVID-19. Sequencing was performed on peripheral blood. CDR3 DNA: TGTGCCTGGAGAAGTGGCGGTCCCGGTGAGACCCAGTACTTC. Its protein product is CAWRSGGPGETQYF. Combining the CDR3 with reference TRBV30 and TRBJ2-5 gives the whole variable domain SQTIHQWPATLVQPVGSPLSLECTVEGTSNPNLYWYRQAAGRGLQLLFYSVGIGQISSEVPQNLSASRPQDRQFILSSKKLLLSDSGFYLCAWRSGGPGETQYFGPGTRLLVL.